The present TCR beta chain was sequenced within a study of blood T cell repertoires in COVID-19. Turning to the study itself: Sources were T cells, B-cell-depleted T cells, or PBMCs; the material itself was cDNA or gDNA.

TCRdb keeps only in-frame clones here, not all; method: immunoSEQ multiplex PCR. The sample lists some 310,000 clones; roughly 91% were seen once. This CDR3 has 14 amino acids. V was clipped by 3 bases and J by 0 bases, with 9 bases between them. Germline lookup yields CDR1 GTSNPN and CDR2 SVGIG (reference sequence). The receptor's source is a man aged 45 to 65 with active or convalescent COVID-19. The sequencing sample was made of peripheral blood. The chain combines TRBV30 with TRBJ1-3, with a possible D match to TRBD1 (6 bases). The CDR3 bases are TGTGCCTGGAGGGCAGGGGACTCTGGAAACACCATATATTTT. Protein product: CAWRAGDSGNTIYF.